This T cell receptor beta chain derives from a study of T-cell reconstitution after alpha-beta-depleted transplantation in children. This clonotype was counted at least ten times. The antigen is undetermined. Germline V gene sequence: CDR1 SGHRS, CDR2 YFSETQ. CDR3 length equals 16 residues. Germline trimming cut 4 bases from V and 9 bases from J; bases unmatched to any gene: 10. The library targeted TCRbeta and was prepared with unique molecular identifiers. TCRdb used MiXCR to reprocess the PCR reads, holding one entry per CDR3 protein. Of more than 200,000 distinct CDR3 sequences in the sample, roughly a quarter are singletons; the top ten hold around 4.8%. Overall study findings and caveats: Surviving recipient T cells and intrathymic progenitors accounted for some patients' high TCRbeta diversity at day 60. Newly generated T cells supplied most T-cell counts and diversity one year post-transplant. Reports say that about two months after transplant, the alpha-beta T cells came out of several hundred graft clones that had expanded.

The V and J genes are TRBV5-1 and TRBJ2-1; 13 bases line up with TRBD2. The receptor comes from a female patient between 2 and 10 years old who had a stem cell transplant for congenital amegakaryocytic thrombocytopenia, so the T cells may come from the graft donor. The input for sequencing was PBMCs, mostly from graft donor cells, taken 360 days after TCRalphabeta/CD19-depleted stem cell transplant. The CDR3 loop reads CASSLGLLAGGSEQFF. The CDR3 coding sequence is TGCGCCAGCAGCCTCGGCTTACTAGCGGGGGGGAGTGAGCAGTTCTTC.